This T cell receptor beta chain derives from a study of molecular identifiers for immune sequencing clone quantification. Study results and caveats: Clones of above 20 RNA copies carried over 97% of effector molecules; in naive cells they carried under 1%.

A CD8+CD4-CCR7+CD45RA+ gate was used to sort naive CD8 T cells. This clonotype has at least ten counts. Its antigen is undetermined. TCRdb used MiXCR to reprocess the PCR reads, holding one entry per CDR3 protein. The table shows some 680,000 distinct CDR3 sequences, with about 25% occurring only once. CDR3 length equals 13 residues. CDR1 is SNHLY, CDR2 FYNNEI, per germline. This chain connects TRBV2 to TRBJ2-2, with 7 bases aligning to TRBD1. This TCR derives from a human donor in good health. Some libraries in this study had Jurkat cell RNA spiked in. The sequenced material came from naive CD8+ T cells from blood, with Jurkat cell RNA spiked in. Subset denoted: FACS-sorted CD8+CD4-CCR7+CD45RA+ naive T cells. The CDR3 DNA follows: TGTGCAGTATTCGGGACAGAAGTCGGGGAGCTGTTTTTT. Amino acid sequence: CAVFGTEVGELFF.